Presented here are 29 T cell receptor beta chains from one specimen sequenced in a study of spatial heterogeneity in lung cancer. As to time point: sample taken at primary tumor resection. Whole-study findings and limits: Counts that tracked tumor mutation counts were those of expanded intratumoral alpha and beta TCRs.

TCRdb reprocessed the 5' RACE reads via MiXCR and lists one record per CDR3 protein. The table shows roughly 8,000 distinct CDR3 sequences, with 6.5% to 7.5% occurring only once. The antigens for these receptors are not known. The sample was lung tumor tissue, taken at surgery. Receptors were obtained from a female donor with early-stage non-small cell lung cancer.

By sample fraction, this clonotype is medium-sized. The CDR3 nucleotides read TGTGCCACCAGCAGAGATCCCGACACCGGCTACGAGCAGTACTTC. The encoded protein is CATSRDPDTGYEQYF. The rearrangement joins TRBV15 to TRBJ2-7; D ambiguous. V was cut by 0 bases and J by 3 bases, with 12 bases left in between. This CDR3 is 15 amino acids long. CDR1 and CDR2 (germline): LNHNV, YYDKDF (reference sequence). Looking up the rest from reference TRBV15 and TRBJ2-7 gives the full variable domain: DAMVIQNPRYQVTQFGKPVTLSCSQTLNHNVMYWYQQKSSQAPKLLFHYYDKDFNNEADTPDNFQSRRPNTSFCFLDIRSPGLGDTAMYLCATSRDPDTGYEQYFGPGTRLTVT.

This clonotype came up many times. The chain employs TRBV2 and TRBJ1-1; D may be TRBD1 (5 bases). The CDR3 runs to 14 residues. V dropped 6 bases and J dropped 4 bases, with 15 bases sitting between them. Germline V gives CDR1 SNHLY, CDR2 FYNNEI. The CDR3: CASRWGTDRTEAFF. The CDR3 nucleotides read TGTGCCAGCAGGTGGGGGACGGATCGCACTGAAGCTTTCTTT.

Sample share makes this clonotype medium-sized (0.01 to 0.1%). The rearrangement uses TRBV28 and TRBJ2-7; 9 nucleotides agree with TRBD2. The CDR3 has 14 residues. After removal of 8 bases from V and 7 bases from J, the junction contained 12 bases not matched to a gene. The germline V gene encodes CDR1 MDHEN and CDR2 SYDVKM. The CDR3 nucleotides are TGTGCCAGCTACAGCGGACTAGCGATGCGGGAGCAGTACTTC. As protein: CASYSGLAMREQYF.

This clonotype was recorded many times. The gene calls are TRBV6-6 and TRBJ2-2; 8 bases fit TRBD1. With V trimmed by 2 bases and J by 2 bases, 4 bases remained unmatched. The CDR3 covers 16 residues. Germline CDR1 reads MNHNY; CDR2 reads SVGAGI (reference sequence). The CDR3, as DNA: TGTGCCAGCAGTTACCTGGACAGGGATAACACCGGGGAGCTGTTTTTT. As protein: CASSYLDRDNTGELFF.

This clonotype showed up many times. The chain joins TRBV28 to TRBJ2-7; 13 nucleotides align to TRBD2. Germline V gene sequence: CDR1 MDHEN, CDR2 SYDVKM. Trimming removed 3 bases from V and 6 bases from J; junction bases left unmatched: 5. CDR3 size: 15 residues. CDR3 amino acids: CASSFELAGGSEQYF. The CDR3 bases are TGTGCCAGCAGTTTCGAACTAGCGGGAGGGAGCGAGCAGTACTTC.

In this sample, this clonotype turned up many times. The chain recombines TRBV10-3 with TRBJ1-1; weak D call: TRBD1 (6 bases). Trimming shortened V by 0 bases and J by 1 base, and 12 bases separated the two germline ends. This CDR3 spans 16 amino acids. Per the germline V gene, CDR1 is ENHRY and CDR2 is SYGVKD. CDR3 sequence: CAISESGATRNTEAFF. DNA for the CDR3: TGTGCCATCAGTGAGTCGGGGGCGACTCGGAACACTGAAGCTTTCTTT.

This clonotype ranks as medium-sized. This sequence joins TRBV7-9 and TRBJ2-5, with no clear D. From germline, CDR1 is SEHNR and CDR2 FQNEAQ (reference sequence). CDR3 length: 13 amino acids. Trimming left V 1 base short and J 5 bases short, with 8 bases between. This CDR3 is CASSLDGRETQYF. CDR3 nucleotide sequence: TGTGCCAGCAGCTTAGATGGGCGTGAGACCCAGTACTTC.

Within the sample, this clonotype is medium-sized. The chain links TRBV14 to TRBJ2-7; 12 positions match TRBD2. V trimming: 4 bases; J trimming: 7 bases; junction bases outside the gene matches: 8. Germline CDR1 reads SGHDN; CDR2 reads FVKESK. This CDR3 region has 15 residues. The CDR3 nucleotides read TGTGCCAGCAGCCCGAGACTAGCGGGAGTCTGGGAGCAGTACTTC. Amino acid sequence: CASSPRLAGVWEQYF.

This clonotype is medium-sized within its sample. The chain carries TRBV18 and TRBJ1-4; 9 bases are shared with TRBD1. The CDR3 totals 14 residues. V lost 2 bases to trimming and J lost 5 bases; unmatched junction nucleotides: 0. Germline CDR1 reads KGHSH; CDR2 reads LQKENI. CDR3 amino acids: CASSPGTGNEKLFF. Here the CDR3 DNA reads TGTGCCAGCTCACCAGGGACAGGGAATGAAAAACTGTTTTTT.

This clonotype was seen ten or more times. The gene calls are TRBV29-1 and TRBJ1-1; 8 bases fit TRBD1. Germline loops: CDR1 SQVTM, CDR2 ANQGSEA. The CDR3 contains 11 residues. J gave up 4 bases and V 7 bases, and 2 bases lay outside the gene matches. For the CDR3, the DNA is TGCAGCGCTGACAGGGGCACTGAAGCTTTCTTT. It encodes CSADRGTEAFF.

By proportion, this clonotype is medium-sized (0.01 to 0.1%). The V and J genes are TRBV2 and TRBJ2-5, with 7 nucleotides matching TRBD2. This CDR3 is built from 16 residues. CDR1 SNHLY and CDR2 FYNNEI come from the germline V gene. Unmatched junction bases numbered 13, after V lost 4 bases and J lost 5 bases. The CDR3 reads CASSVFGAVGGETQYF. The DNA for the CDR3 is TGTGCCAGCAGTGTCTTCGGAGCGGTCGGGGGGGAGACCCAGTACTTC.

This clonotype has a count of ten or more. The chain joins TRBV5-1 to TRBJ2-3; no clear D. Germline loops: CDR1 SGHRS, CDR2 YFSETQ. Trimming removed 1 base from V and 0 bases from J, with 9 bases in between. The CDR3 has 15 amino acids. The CDR3 nucleotides read TGCGCCAGCAGCTTGACGGACCCTAGCACAGATACGCAGTATTTT. This codes for CASSLTDPSTDTQYF.

This clonotype is categorized as medium-sized. The CDR3 DNA reads as TGTGCCAGCAGCTTATATGGGGACAGCTCCTACGAGCAGTACTTC. As protein: CASSLYGDSSYEQYF. The rearrangement uses TRBV7-9 and TRBJ2-7; the match to TRBD1 covers 7 bases. V shed 2 bases, J shed 0 bases, and the junction held 4 bases outside the gene matches. The length of the CDR3 is 15 residues. Germline loops: CDR1 SEHNR, CDR2 FQNEAQ (reference sequence).

This clonotype showed up many times. This sequence joins TRBV20-1 and TRBJ1-1; D remains unclear. This CDR3 has 13 residues. CDR1 and CDR2 from the germline V gene are DFQATT and SNEGSKA (reference sequence). V was clipped by 0 bases and J by 4 bases, with 9 bases between them. CDR3 in DNA: TGCAGTGCTAGAGAAAGAGGAAGCACTGAAGCTTTCTTT. It specifies CSARERGSTEAFF.

The sample holds a few counts of this clonotype. The chain couples TRBV7-2 to TRBJ1-1; D is possibly TRBD1 (5 bases). The CDR3 spans 18 residues. In germline, CDR1 is SGHTA, CDR2 FQGNSA. V gave up 0 bases and J gave up 6 bases, with 23 bases separating them. DNA for the CDR3: TGTGCCAGCAGCTTAGCGCTAAGCCTGGCAGGGTGGTTTTCTGAAGCTTTCTTT. Translating gives CASSLALSLAGWFSEAFF.

There are many counts of this clonotype. The junction departs from germline at one end; a sequencing error may be responsible. V usage is TRBV27 and J usage is TRBJ2-1; TRBD2 matches 9 bases. The CDR3 is 15 amino acids. The germline V gene encodes CDR1 MNHEY and CDR2 SMNVEV (reference sequence). CDR3 loop: CASSPGTSLYSEQFF. As DNA, the CDR3 is TGTGCCAGCAGTCCAGGGACTAGCTTATACAGTGAGCAGTTCTTC.

This clonotype was recorded at least ten times. J is TRBJ1-5 and V is TRBV20-1; 8 bases line up with TRBD1. V shed 0 bases and J 1 base; nucleotides not matched to a gene: 2. Germline CDR1 and CDR2: DFQATT and SNEGSKA (reference sequence). CDR3 size: 15 residues. CDR3 residues: CSARDTGGSNQPQHF. The CDR3 DNA is TGCAGTGCTAGAGATACAGGGGGGAGCAATCAGCCCCAGCATTTT.

This clonotype was recorded a few times. In nucleotides, the CDR3 is TGTGCCAGCAGCGAAAATTCACCCCTCCACTTT. Translation: CASSENSPLHF. V gene TRBV7-9 combines with J gene TRBJ1-6; D is ambiguous. V was clipped by 5 bases and J by 7 bases, with 3 bases between them. The CDR3 is 11 amino acids. CDR1 is SEHNR, CDR2 FQNEAQ, per germline (reference sequence).

This clonotype qualifies as medium-sized. This chain uses TRBV7-9 with TRBJ2-1; 11 bases match TRBD2. The trim removed 5 bases at V and 4 bases at J, leaving 4 bases unmatched. This CDR3 contains 15 residues. Per germline, CDR1 SEHNR and CDR2 FQNEAQ (reference sequence). CDR3 in amino acids: CASSTGLAEYNEQFF. The CDR3 nucleotides read TGTGCCAGCAGCACGGGACTAGCGGAGTACAATGAGCAGTTCTTC.

This clonotype was seen many times. The rearrangement uses TRBV27 and TRBJ2-1; 8 bases map to TRBD1. Germline V gene lookup returns CDR1 MNHEY and CDR2 SMNVEV (reference sequence). The CDR3 is 16 residues long. Trimming at V came to 7 bases and at J to 1 base, leaving 9 bases not matched to a gene. The chain's CDR3 is CASNAGGMGSYNEQFF. CDR3 DNA: TGTGCCAGCAATGCAGGGGGCATGGGGTCCTACAATGAGCAGTTCTTC.

This clonotype appeared many times. The chain is built from TRBV2 and TRBJ2-1, with a possible D match to TRBD2 (6 bases). Per the germline V gene, CDR1 is SNHLY and CDR2 is FYNNEI. The ends were cut back, 5 bases at V and 9 bases at J, with 11 bases in the middle. This CDR3 has 12 residues. The CDR3 region has the DNA TGTGCCAGCAGTCCTTACGGGAGTGAGCAGTTCTTC. Translating gives CASSPYGSEQFF.

This clonotype was seen at least ten times. The rearrangement links TRBV20-1 to TRBJ2-2, with 9 bases identical to TRBD1. Germline assignment: CDR1 DFQATT and CDR2 SNEGSKA (reference sequence). The ends lost 3 bases at V and 3 bases at J; junction bases unmatched: 5. This CDR3 spans 15 amino acids. The CDR3 bases are TGCAGTGCTAGGATTACAGGGGGCGACACCGGGGAGCTGTTTTTT. It codes for CSARITGGDTGELFF.

This clonotype was observed at least ten times. This rearrangement joins TRBV27 to TRBJ2-2; D ambiguous. Trimming stripped 0 bases from V and 7 bases from J, with 18 bases between. Germline V lookup: CDR1 MNHEY, CDR2 SMNVEV (reference sequence). This CDR3 has 17 amino acids. The CDR3, as DNA: TGTGCCAGCAGTTTATCCGGGCGGTTCGGAGCACACGGGGAGCTGTTTTTT. Amino acids: CASSLSGRFGAHGELFF.

This clonotype was recorded at least ten times. This sequence joins TRBV24-1 and TRBJ2-2, with TRBD2 matching 8 bases. The CDR3 spans 14 residues. With 4 bases clipped from V and 3 bases from J, the junction kept 0 bases outside the gene matches. Looked up from germline, CDR1 is KGHDR and CDR2 is SFDVKD. The CDR3 DNA reads as TGTGCCACCAGTGAACTAGCGGACACCGGGGAGCTGTTTTTT. Translated: CATSELADTGELFF.

Regarding this clonotype: Since a much larger clone is just one base distant, this may be a read error. This rearrangement joins TRBV7-2 to TRBJ2-3, with TRBD1 matching 9 bases. Germline V gene lookup returns CDR1 SGHTA and CDR2 FQGNSA. This CDR3 has 17 amino acids. DNA for the CDR3: TGTGCCAGCAGCCCATGGCCGGGACAGGGTAGCACAGTTACGCAGTATTTT. Translating gives CASSPWPGQGSTVTQYF.

A word on this clonotype: This may be a read error, as it is one base from a much larger clone. The chain recombines TRBV9 with TRBJ2-1; 15 nucleotides align to TRBD2. Per germline, CDR1 SGDLS and CDR2 YYNGEE. The CDR3 has 18 amino acids. Here the CDR3 DNA reads TGTGCCAGCAGCGGAGGACTAGCGGGAGGGATATCCTACAATGAGCAGCTCTTC. Translating gives CASSGGLAGGISYNEQLF.

This clonotype appeared many times. The gene calls are TRBV7-2 and TRBJ1-3, with D maybe TRBD1 (5 bases). V lost 2 bases and J lost 3, with 8 bases in between. Germline V lookup: CDR1 SGHTA, CDR2 FQGNSA. CDR3 length equals 14 residues. The CDR3 DNA sequence: TGTGCCAGCAGCTTAACGGGGGGTGGAAACACCATATATTTT. It translates to CASSLTGGGNTIYF.

The rearrangement joins TRBV5-5 to TRBJ1-5; a possible D gene is TRBD1 (5 bases). Germline CDR1 SGHKS, CDR2 YYEKEE (reference sequence). The length of the CDR3 is 15 residues. V was pared by 4 bases and J by 2 bases, with 13 bases between. The CDR3 nucleotides read TGTGCCAGCAGCATAACAGGAGATCGCAATCAGCCCCAGCATTTT. This sequence encodes CASSITGDRNQPQHF. Combining the CDR3 with reference TRBV5-5 and TRBJ1-5 gives the whole variable domain DAGVTQSPTHLIKTRGQQVTLRCSPISGHKSVSWYQQVLGQGPQFIFQYYEKEERGRGNFPDRFSARQFPNYSSELNVNALLLGDSALYLCASSITGDRNQPQHFGDGTRLSIL.

At least ten counts were recorded for this clonotype. This chain connects TRBV7-8 to TRBJ1-1; the match to TRBD1 covers 7 bases. Germline V lookup: CDR1 SGHVS, CDR2 FQNEAQ. V was clipped by 2 bases and J by 6 bases; unmatched bases: 9. This CDR3 comprises 15 residues. CDR3 DNA sequence: TGTGCCAGCAGCTTATGGGGAAGACAGGGTTCTGAAGCTTTCTTT. It specifies CASSLWGRQGSEAFF.